The 11 T cell receptor beta chains below all came from one sample that was sequenced in a study of blood T cells in healthy people across ages. It was with a sample-barcoded 5' primer and a J-beta primer mix that a second PCR of about 7 to 12 cycles was run. TCRdb analysed the 5' RACE reads with MiXCR anew, one entry per CDR3 protein. The table has 1.4 million to 1.5 million distinct CDR3 sequences, around 39% seen once. The sequencing input was blood. The receptor source for this set is a woman aged 18-29 years in good health.

The gene calls are TRBV9 and TRBJ1-6, with 7 bases identical to TRBD1. Germline CDR1 is SGDLS and CDR2 is YYNGEE. This CDR3 region has 14 residues. The V segment lost 0 bases and the J segment 8 bases; nucleotides outside the gene matches: 2. This CDR3 is CASSVEGADSPLHF. CDR3 coding DNA: TGTGCCAGCAGCGTAGAGGGGGCTGATTCACCCCTCCACTTT.

The chain links TRBV7-6 to TRBJ2-1, with D tentatively TRBD1 or TRBD2 (6 bases each). CDR3 length: 15 residues. Germline V lookup: CDR1 SGHVS, CDR2 FNYEAQ. V was pared by 0 bases and J by 6 bases, with 12 bases between. This CDR3 reads CASSLALGGGNEQFF. As DNA, the CDR3 is TGTGCCAGCAGCTTAGCGCTAGGAGGGGGCAATGAGCAGTTCTTC.

The chain carries TRBV20-1 and TRBJ2-3; tentatively, D is TRBD2 (5 bases). The length of the CDR3 is 15 residues. CDR1 is DFQATT and CDR2 is SNEGSKA in the germline V gene (reference sequence). The V gene lost 3 bases and the J gene lost 0 bases, with 13 bases spanning the gap. The CDR3 sequence: CSASRSSRSTDTQYF. CDR3 in DNA: TGCAGTGCTAGTAGGTCTAGCAGGAGCACAGATACGCAGTATTTT.

This clonotype came up a few times. Here the CDR3 DNA reads TGCGCCAGCAGTCCGTTGATAGGGGGTTCAGGGGTCACAGATACGCAGTATTTT. Protein sequence: CASSPLIGGSGVTDTQYF. This chain connects TRBV5-1 to TRBJ2-3, with TRBD1 as a possible D gene (6 bases). Germline CDR1 reads SGHRS; CDR2 reads YFSETQ. The CDR3 length is 18 residues. Trimming left V 5 bases short and J 2 bases short, with 24 bases between.

The V gene is TRBV13, the J gene TRBJ2-7; TRBD1 aligns across 8 bases. Germline V gene sequence: CDR1 PRHDT, CDR2 FYEKMQ (reference sequence). This CDR3 has 15 amino acids. After removal of 3 bases from V and 6 bases from J, the junction contained 10 bases not matched to a gene. The CDR3 DNA reads as TGTGCCAGCAGCTTTCAATACAGGGGGATTGGCGAGCAGTACTTC. This sequence encodes CASSFQYRGIGEQYF.

This clonotype was found a few times. J is TRBJ1-4 and V is TRBV20-1; 7 bases match TRBD1. This CDR3 region has 13 residues. CDR1 and CDR2 from the germline V gene are DFQATT and SNEGSKA (reference sequence). J gave up 4 bases and V 6 bases, and 5 bases lay outside the gene matches. CDR3 sequence (DNA): TGCAGTGCCCTCGGGACAGATAATGAAAAACTGTTTTTT. It translates to CSALGTDNEKLFF.

Only a few counts were recorded for this clonotype. The chain has TRBV12-3 or TRBV12-4 and TRBJ1-2; D unresolved. The V and J ends lost 2 bases and 0 bases respectively, with 7 bases between them. The CDR3 has 14 residues. The CDR3 sequence is CASSLFLANYGYTF. CDR3 nucleotides: TGTGCCAGCAGTTTATTCCTAGCTAACTATGGCTACACCTTC.

The chain has TRBV4-1 and TRBJ1-4; TRBD1 agrees at 7 bases. The CDR3 spans 16 residues. CDR1 and CDR2 (germline): MGHRA, YSYEKL. V lost 0 bases, J lost 6 bases, and 7 bases stayed unmatched. CDR3 nucleotides: TGCGCCAGCAGCCAAGATGGCGGGACAGCCTATGAAAAACTGTTTTTT. Residues: CASSQDGGTAYEKLFF.

This clonotype has just a few counts. The V and J genes are TRBV7-9 and TRBJ2-4; D perhaps matches TRBD1 (6 bases). This CDR3 is built from 16 residues. Looked up from germline, CDR1 is SEHNR and CDR2 is FQNEAQ (reference sequence). Trimming removed 3 bases from V and 5 bases from J, with 17 bases in between. The CDR3 DNA reads as TGTGCCAGCAGCTTCCCATTTGGGGGCGAGGAAAACATTCAGTACTTC. Protein: CASSFPFGGEENIQYF.

The sample holds one count of this clonotype. This rearrangement joins TRBV9 to TRBJ1-4; D remains unclear. Germline CDR1 is SGDLS and CDR2 is YYNGEE. The CDR3 runs to 17 residues. V lost 2 bases and J lost 0, with 14 bases in between. The CDR3 sequence: CASSVGLWGATNEKLFF. CDR3 DNA sequence: TGTGCCAGCAGCGTGGGTCTTTGGGGTGCAACTAATGAAAAACTGTTTTTT.

This rearrangement joins TRBV5-1 to TRBJ2-6; no reliable D call. This CDR3 has 14 amino acids. V shed 4 bases and J shed 2 bases, with 7 bases lying between them. CDR1 and CDR2 from the germline V gene are SGHRS and YFSETQ. The CDR3 loop reads CASSVAAGANVLTF. CDR3 bases: TGCGCCAGCAGCGTGGCCGCTGGGGCCAACGTCCTGACTTTC.